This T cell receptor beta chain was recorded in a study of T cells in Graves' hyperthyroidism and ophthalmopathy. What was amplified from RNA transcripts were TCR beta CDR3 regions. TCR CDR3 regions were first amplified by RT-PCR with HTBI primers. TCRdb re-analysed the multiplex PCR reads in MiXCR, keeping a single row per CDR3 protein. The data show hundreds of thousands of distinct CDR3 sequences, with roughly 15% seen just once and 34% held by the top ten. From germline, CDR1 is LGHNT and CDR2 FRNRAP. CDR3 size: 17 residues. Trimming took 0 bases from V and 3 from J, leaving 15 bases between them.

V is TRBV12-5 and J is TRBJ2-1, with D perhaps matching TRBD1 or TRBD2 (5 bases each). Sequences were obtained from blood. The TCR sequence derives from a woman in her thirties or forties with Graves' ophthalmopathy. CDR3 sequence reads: CASGLVLKADNYNEQFF. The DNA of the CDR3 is TGTGCTAGTGGTTTGGTCCTCAAAGCGGACAACTACAATGAGCAGTTCTTC.